This is a list of T cell receptor beta chains from one sample in a study of identical twins. From the 5' RACE reads, TCRdb called clonotypes with MiXCR, one entry per CDR3 protein. The table shows 250,000 to 350,000 distinct CDR3 sequences, with about 8.3% occurring only once. This same sample was also part of a study on yellow fever vaccine responses in identical twins.

Sequencing was carried out using memory (CD45RO+) T cells sorted from blood. The receptors here all came from a young woman in good health. Each CDR3 is given with its conserved first and last residue. A D gene is named only where the DNA matches it firmly. Expanded clones are given a class, and other clones once, few, many or no size at all.

size: -; D: -; J: TRBJ2-2; V: TRBV11-3; CDR3: CASSPSVVTGELFF; DNA: TGTGCCAGCAGCCCCAGTGTTGTCACCGGGGAGCTGTTTTTT
size: -; D: TRBD1; J: TRBJ1-6; V: TRBV18; CDR3: CASSLRDSASPLHF; DNA: TGTGCCAGCTCACTTCGGGACAGCGCTTCACCCCTCCACTTT
size: many; D: -; J: TRBJ2-1; V: TRBV12-3/TRBV12-4; CDR3: CASSLGGWGDEQFF; DNA: TGTGCCAGCAGTTTAGGTGGGTGGGGCGATGAGCAGTTCTTC
size: few; D: TRBD1; J: TRBJ2-7; V: TRBV2; CDR3: CASSEGQPYEQYF; DNA: TGTGCCAGCAGCGAGGGACAGCCCTACGAGCAGTACTTC
size: many; D: TRBD1; J: TRBJ2-7; V: TRBV25-1; CDR3: CASSPSSSDRGDSYEQYF; DNA: TGTGCCAGCAGTCCGAGTTCGTCGGACAGGGGAGACTCCTACGAGCAGTACTTC
size: few; D: -; J: TRBJ1-2; V: TRBV20-1; CDR3: CSASGDTGYTF; DNA: TGCAGTGCTAGCGGGGATACGGGCTACACCTTC
size: many; D: TRBD2; J: TRBJ2-3; V: TRBV18; CDR3: CASPKGGATDTQYF; DNA: TGTGCCAGCCCCAAGGGAGGGGCCACAGATACGCAGTATTTT
size: -; D: -; J: TRBJ2-2; V: TRBV5-1; CDR3: CASKGRLAGELFF; DNA: TGCGCCAGCAAGGGGCGGCTGGCCGGGGAGCTGTTTTTT
size: few; D: -; J: TRBJ1-1; V: TRBV5-5; CDR3: CASSLPQNTEAFF; DNA: TGTGCCAGCAGCTTGCCACAGAACACTGAAGCTTTCTTT
size: few; D: -; J: TRBJ2-7; V: TRBV18; CDR3: CASSSSITYEQYF; DNA: TGTGCCAGCTCATCATCGATAACCTACGAGCAGTACTTC
size: many; D: -; J: TRBJ1-6; V: TRBV20-1; CDR3: CSARLTGSSYNSPLHF; DNA: TGCAGTGCTAGATTAACAGGGAGCTCCTATAATTCACCCCTCCACTTT
size: -; D: -; J: TRBJ1-4; V: TRBV20-1; CDR3: CSARHRENEKLFF; DNA: TGCAGTGCTAGACACAGGGAAAATGAAAAACTGTTTTTT
size: -; D: -; J: TRBJ1-6; V: TRBV6-5; CDR3: CASSYGRQTNNSPLHF; DNA: TGTGCCAGCAGTTACGGCCGACAGACAAACAATTCACCCCTCCACTTT
size: few; D: TRBD2; J: TRBJ2-5; V: TRBV20-1; CDR3: CSARDLAGSAAQYF; DNA: TGCAGTGCTAGAGATCTAGCGGGTTCCGCGGCCCAGTACTTC
size: -; D: -; J: TRBJ2-5; V: TRBV6-1; CDR3: CASSEFGREVETQYF; DNA: TGTGCCAGCAGTGAATTTGGCAGGGAGGTTGAGACCCAGTACTTC
size: -; D: TRBD1; J: TRBJ2-7; V: TRBV9; CDR3: CASNRIGTGSEQYF; DNA: TGTGCCAGCAACCGGATTGGGACAGGGAGTGAGCAGTACTTC
size: many; D: TRBD2; J: TRBJ2-3; V: TRBV12-3/TRBV12-4; CDR3: CASNPRGLAGSDTQYF; DNA: TGTGCCAGCAACCCAAGGGGACTAGCGGGATCAGATACGCAGTATTTT
size: -; D: -; J: TRBJ2-1; V: TRBV20-1; CDR3: CSALTPAADNKQFF; DNA: TGCAGTGCTTTGACACCTGCGGCTGACAATAAGCAGTTCTTC
size: -; D: -; J: TRBJ1-1; V: TRBV29-1; CDR3: CSVAEGEAFF; DNA: TGCAGCGTTGCTGAGGGAGAAGCTTTCTTT
size: -; D: TRBD2; J: TRBJ2-1; V: TRBV19; CDR3: CASSDSGRFINEQFF; DNA: TGTGCCAGTAGCGATAGCGGGAGGTTTATCAATGAGCAGTTCTTC
size: -; D: TRBD1; J: TRBJ1-5; V: TRBV19; CDR3: CASSTTPQGAQPQHF; DNA: TGTGCCAGTAGTACGACCCCACAGGGGGCTCAGCCCCAGCATTTT
size: -; D: -; J: TRBJ1-1; V: TRBV5-1; CDR3: CASSLVQLNTEAFF; DNA: TGCGCCAGCAGCTTGGTCCAACTGAACACTGAAGCTTTCTTT
size: many; D: TRBD1; J: TRBJ2-1; V: TRBV10-3; CDR3: CAISGTGTGNLLRNEQFF; DNA: TGTGCCATCAGTGGTACCGGGACAGGGAATCTGCTAAGGAATGAGCAGTTCTTC
size: many; D: -; J: TRBJ2-2; V: TRBV2; CDR3: CASTGVLGADGELFF; DNA: TGTGCCAGCACGGGGGTATTGGGGGCCGACGGGGAGCTGTTTTTT
size: many; D: TRBD2; J: TRBJ2-5; V: TRBV4-1; CDR3: CASSPGTSEETQYF; DNA: TGCGCCAGCAGCCCCGGGACTAGCGAAGAGACCCAGTACTTC
size: -; D: -; J: TRBJ2-5; V: TRBV20-1; CDR3: CSASGTGSGDQYF; DNA: TGCAGTGCTAGTGGCACGGGGTCGGGGGACCAGTACTTC
size: many; D: -; J: TRBJ1-5; V: TRBV28; CDR3: CASNRPGIAQPQHF; DNA: TGTGCCAGCAACCGTCCGGGAATCGCTCAGCCCCAGCATTTT
size: -; D: -; J: TRBJ2-5; V: TRBV6-2/TRBV6-3; CDR3: CASRRYAVPQETQYF; DNA: TGTGCCAGCAGGCGATACGCGGTACCCCAAGAGACCCAGTACTTC
size: many; D: TRBD2; J: TRBJ2-7; V: TRBV4-1; CDR3: CASSPGPLAGGPGEQYF; DNA: TGCGCCAGCAGCCCAGGTCCTCTAGCGGGAGGACCGGGGGAGCAGTACTTC
size: many; D: -; J: TRBJ1-5; V: TRBV6-1; CDR3: CASSEARADPISNQPQHF; DNA: TGTGCCAGCAGTGAAGCGCGGGCAGATCCTATTAGCAATCAGCCCCAGCATTTT
size: few; D: TRBD1; J: TRBJ2-6; V: TRBV9; CDR3: CASSPLTGAGANVLTF; DNA: TGTGCCAGCAGCCCGTTGACAGGGGCTGGGGCCAACGTCCTGACTTTC
size: many; D: TRBD2; J: TRBJ2-1; V: TRBV5-1; CDR3: CASSLFWPSGGSYNEQFF; DNA: TGCGCCAGCAGCTTGTTTTGGCCGAGCGGGGGGTCCTACAATGAGCAGTTCTTC
size: many; D: -; J: TRBJ2-1; V: TRBV4-1; CDR3: CASSQVGYNEQFF; DNA: TGCGCCAGCAGCCAAGTGGGTTACAATGAGCAGTTCTTC
size: few; D: TRBD1; J: TRBJ2-7; V: TRBV7-8; CDR3: CASSPRIDRGPGEQYF; DNA: TGTGCCAGCAGCCCAAGGATCGACAGGGGACCAGGGGAGCAGTACTTC
size: many; D: TRBD1; J: TRBJ2-5; V: TRBV19; CDR3: CASSPRTGRETQYF; DNA: TGTGCCAGTAGTCCCCGGACAGGGAGAGAGACCCAGTACTTC
size: many; D: -; J: TRBJ1-1; V: TRBV20-1; CDR3: CSAPSFGGTTEAFF; DNA: TGCAGTGCCCCCTCCTTTGGGGGAACCACTGAAGCTTTCTTT